Each of the 14 T cell receptor beta chains below was sequenced from the same sample in a study of T cells after yellow fever vaccination. TCRdb passed the 5' RACE reads through MiXCR, listing each CDR3 protein once. Counted here are just under 600,000 distinct CDR3 sequences, about 13% occurring once; the ten biggest clones make up about an eighth. This specimen was PBMCs, taken on the day of the yellow fever booster vaccination. All receptors come from a man aged 25-45 years who received the YFV17D yellow fever vaccine.

This clonotype was counted a single time. This sequence joins TRBV15 and TRBJ2-7; 8 bases line up with TRBD1. The CDR3 spans 12 residues. J was trimmed by 6 bases and V by 7 bases; bases with no gene match: 5. Germline-derived CDR1 and CDR2 are LNHNV and YYDKDF (reference sequence). The CDR3 nucleotides are TGTGCCACCATGACAGGGGCAGGCGAGCAGTACTTC. This gives the protein CATMTGAGEQYF.

This clonotype has a handful of counts. The chain links TRBV29-1 to TRBJ1-2; no clear D gene. CDR1 is SQVTM and CDR2 is ANQGSEA in the germline V gene. The CDR3 sequence is 10 residues long. V shed 3 bases and J shed 6 bases, with 5 bases lying between them. CDR3 DNA sequence: TGCAGCGTTGATTCGGATGGCTACACCTTC. Protein product: CSVDSDGYTF. The full variable domain, in which reference TRBV29-1 and TRBJ1-2 provide the parts outside the CDR3, is SAVISQKPSRDICQRGTSLTIQCQVDSQVTMMFWYRQQPGQSLTLIATANQGSEATYESGFVIDKFPISRPNLTFSTLTVSNMSPEDSSIYLCSVDSDGYTFGSGTRLTVV.

This chain links TRBV5-1 with TRBJ1-1, with a possible D match to TRBD1 (5 bases). Trimming took 4 bases from V and 0 from J, leaving 13 bases between them. This CDR3 is built from 15 residues. Germline V gives CDR1 SGHRS, CDR2 YFSETQ. The CDR3 DNA follows: TGCGCCAGCAGCAGCGGACACGCCGTGAACACTGAAGCTTTCTTT. As protein: CASSSGHAVNTEAFF.

The gene calls are TRBV20-1 and TRBJ2-1, with TRBD1 as a possible D gene (5 bases). The ends were cut back, 0 bases at V and 5 bases at J, with 17 bases in the middle. The CDR3 totals 16 residues. The germline V gene encodes CDR1 DFQATT and CDR2 SNEGSKA (reference sequence). Here the CDR3 DNA reads TGCAGTGCTAGAGATAAAGGGGCGGTGGTGGACAATGAGCAGTTCTTC. This encodes CSARDKGAVVDNEQFF.

The rearrangement joins TRBV20-1 to TRBJ2-7, with D possibly being TRBD2 (5 bases). With 6 bases removed from V and 4 bases from J, the gap between germline ends came to 13 bases. The CDR3 extends over 12 amino acids. From germline, CDR1 is DFQATT and CDR2 SNEGSKA (reference sequence). The CDR3 DNA follows: TGCAGTGCCACCGACGGGGAGTACGAGCAGTACTTC. Its protein product is CSATDGEYEQYF.

The chain combines TRBV19 with TRBJ2-6; 7 bases map to TRBD1. Germline V gene sequence: CDR1 LNHDA, CDR2 SQIVND (reference sequence). Germline trimming cut 9 bases from V and 4 bases from J; bases unmatched to any gene: 3. This CDR3 has 13 residues. The CDR3 spells CASTGAGANVLTF. CDR3 sequence (DNA): TGTGCCAGCACAGGGGCAGGGGCCAACGTCCTGACTTTC.

The chain is built from TRBV20-1 and TRBJ2-1, with 8 bases aligning to TRBD2. Germline CDR1 is DFQATT and CDR2 is SNEGSKA (reference sequence). V gave up 0 bases and J gave up 8 bases; unmatched junction bases: 6. The CDR3 sequence is 14 residues long. The CDR3 sequence is CSARDGSGSDEQFF. Written as DNA, the CDR3 is TGCAGTGCTAGAGATGGGAGCGGGAGTGATGAGCAGTTCTTC.

The genes are TRBV6-5 and TRBJ2-7; 7 nucleotides agree with TRBD2. J lost 2 bases, V lost 0 bases, and 4 bases had no gene match. Germline V gene lookup returns CDR1 MNHEY and CDR2 SVGAGI. The length of the CDR3 is 15 residues. As DNA, the CDR3 is TGTGCCAGCAGTTACTCGCCTAGCGGAGCCTACGAGCAGTACTTC. Residues: CASSYSPSGAYEQYF.

The CDR3 loop is CASSQATGAPGALHF. The DNA for the CDR3 is TGTGCCAGCAGCCAGGCGACGGGTGCTCCTGGGGCCCTCCACTTT. This chain joins TRBV4-2 and TRBJ1-6, with unresolved D. Germline CDR1 is LGHNA and CDR2 is YNFKEQ. The length of the CDR3 is 15 residues. Trimming removed 3 bases at V and 14 bases at J, with 20 bases between.

The V and J genes are TRBV6-4 and TRBJ1-5; the D is unclear. Germline CDR1 and CDR2: MRHNA and SNTAGT. Trimming took off 10 bases at V and 0 bases at J, with 19 bases between the two ends. CDR3 size: 16 residues. The CDR3 here is CATWTGVTYSNQPQHF. The CDR3 nucleotides read TGTGCCACCTGGACGGGAGTCACTTATAGCAATCAGCCCCAGCATTTT.

This chain joins TRBV20-1 and TRBJ2-1, with D unresolved. This CDR3 comprises 12 residues. Germline assignment: CDR1 DFQATT and CDR2 SNEGSKA (reference sequence). V was cut by 3 bases and J by 7 bases, with 10 bases left in between. The CDR3 here is CSASIKENEQFF. CDR3 in DNA: TGCAGTGCTAGCATTAAGGAAAATGAGCAGTTCTTC.

Only a few counts were recorded for this clonotype. The chain employs TRBV20-1 and TRBJ2-1, with a possible D match to TRBD2 (5 bases). Germline values: CDR1 DFQATT, CDR2 SNEGSKA (reference sequence). Trimming removed 0 bases from V and 2 bases from J, with 14 bases in between. The CDR3 is 16 residues long. CDR3 DNA: TGCAGTGCTAGAGATAGGCTAGCCAGGCCCTACAATGAGCAGTTCTTC. It is translated as CSARDRLARPYNEQFF.

The sample holds a few counts of this clonotype. The chain joins TRBV20-1 to TRBJ2-1; D possibly uses TRBD1 or TRBD2 (6 bases each). There are 14 residues in the CDR3. The V gene's germline CDR1 is DFQATT and CDR2 SNEGSKA (reference sequence). Trimming took 1 base from V and 5 from J, leaving 12 bases between them. Here the CDR3 reads CSARVWRGDNEQFF. CDR3 nucleotides: TGCAGTGCTAGAGTTTGGAGGGGGGACAATGAGCAGTTCTTC.

CDR3 sequence: CSARDSGGPGYTF. The CDR3 region has the DNA TGCAGTGCTAGAGATAGTGGGGGCCCGGGCTACACCTTC. The chain has TRBV20-1 and TRBJ1-2; D might be TRBD1 (6 bases). V lost 0 bases, J lost 8 bases, and 13 bases lay in between. The CDR3 contains 13 residues. Germline V CDR1 and CDR2: DFQATT, SNEGSKA (reference sequence).